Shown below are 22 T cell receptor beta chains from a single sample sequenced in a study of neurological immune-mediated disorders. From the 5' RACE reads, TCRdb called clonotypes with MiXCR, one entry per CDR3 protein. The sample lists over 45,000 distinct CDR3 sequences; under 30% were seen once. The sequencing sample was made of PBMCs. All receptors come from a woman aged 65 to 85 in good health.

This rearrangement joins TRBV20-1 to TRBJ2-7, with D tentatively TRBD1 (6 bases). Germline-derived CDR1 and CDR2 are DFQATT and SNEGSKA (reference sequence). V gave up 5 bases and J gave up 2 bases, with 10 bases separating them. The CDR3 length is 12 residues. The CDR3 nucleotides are TGCAGTGCTCAGGACAGACCCTACGAGCAGTACTTC. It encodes CSAQDRPYEQYF.

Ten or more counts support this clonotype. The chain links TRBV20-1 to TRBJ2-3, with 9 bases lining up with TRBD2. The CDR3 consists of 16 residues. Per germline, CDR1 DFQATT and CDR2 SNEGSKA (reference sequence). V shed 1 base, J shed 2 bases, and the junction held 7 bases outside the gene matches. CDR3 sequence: CSARGVLAGLTDTQYF. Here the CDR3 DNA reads TGCAGTGCTAGAGGGGTCCTAGCGGGACTCACAGATACGCAGTATTTT.

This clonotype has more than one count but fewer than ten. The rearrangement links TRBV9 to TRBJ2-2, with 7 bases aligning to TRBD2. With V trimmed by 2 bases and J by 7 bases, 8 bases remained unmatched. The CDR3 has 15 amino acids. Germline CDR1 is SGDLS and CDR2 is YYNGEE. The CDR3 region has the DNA TGTGCCAGCAGCGTTTACAGCGGGACGGTCGGGGAGCTGTTTTTT. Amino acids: CASSVYSGTVGELFF.

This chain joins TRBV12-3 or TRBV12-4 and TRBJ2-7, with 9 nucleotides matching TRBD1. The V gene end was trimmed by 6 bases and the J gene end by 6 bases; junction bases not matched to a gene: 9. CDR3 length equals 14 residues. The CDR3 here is CASSRRQGEVEQYF. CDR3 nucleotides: TGTGCCAGCAGCCGAAGACAGGGGGAGGTCGAGCAGTACTTC.

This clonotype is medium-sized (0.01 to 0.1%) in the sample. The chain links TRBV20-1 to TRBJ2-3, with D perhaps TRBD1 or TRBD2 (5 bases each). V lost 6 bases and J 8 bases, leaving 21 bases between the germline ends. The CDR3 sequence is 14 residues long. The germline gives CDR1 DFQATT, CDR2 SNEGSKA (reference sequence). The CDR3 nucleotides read TGCAGTGCACCGGGGCGTATTGCAGGGATTACGCAGTATTTT. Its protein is CSAPGRIAGITQYF.

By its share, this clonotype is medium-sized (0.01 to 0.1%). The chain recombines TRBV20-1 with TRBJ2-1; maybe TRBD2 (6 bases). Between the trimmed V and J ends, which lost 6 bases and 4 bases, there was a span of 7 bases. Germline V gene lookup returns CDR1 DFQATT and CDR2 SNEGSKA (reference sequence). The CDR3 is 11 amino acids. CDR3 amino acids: CSAAGYNEQFF. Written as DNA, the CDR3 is TGCAGTGCCGCGGGATACAATGAGCAGTTCTTC.

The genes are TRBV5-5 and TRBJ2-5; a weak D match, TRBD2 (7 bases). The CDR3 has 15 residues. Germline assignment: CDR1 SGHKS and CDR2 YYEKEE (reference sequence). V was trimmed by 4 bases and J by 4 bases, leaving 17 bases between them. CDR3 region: CASSGTPGGAETQYF. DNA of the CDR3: TGTGCCAGCAGCGGGACGCCGGGGGGCGCAGAGACCCAGTACTTC.

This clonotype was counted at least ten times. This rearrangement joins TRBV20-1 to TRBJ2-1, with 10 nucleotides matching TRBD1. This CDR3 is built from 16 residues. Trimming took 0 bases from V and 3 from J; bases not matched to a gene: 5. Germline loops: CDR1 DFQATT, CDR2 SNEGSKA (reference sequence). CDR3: CSARDAGTGDYNEQFF. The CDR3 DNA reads TGCAGTGCTAGAGATGCAGGGACAGGGGACTACAATGAGCAGTTCTTC.

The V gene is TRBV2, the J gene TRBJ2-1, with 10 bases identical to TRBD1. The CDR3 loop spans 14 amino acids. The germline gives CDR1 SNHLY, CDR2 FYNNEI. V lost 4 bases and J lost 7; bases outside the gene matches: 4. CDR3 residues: CASSAGTGVNEQFF. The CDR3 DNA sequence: TGTGCCAGCAGTGCGGGGACAGGGGTTAATGAGCAGTTCTTC.

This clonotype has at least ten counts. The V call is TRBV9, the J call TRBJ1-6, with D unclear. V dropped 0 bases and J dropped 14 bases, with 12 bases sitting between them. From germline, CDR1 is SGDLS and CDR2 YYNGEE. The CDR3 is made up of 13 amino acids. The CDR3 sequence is CASSVAQHTALHF. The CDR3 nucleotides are TGTGCCAGCAGCGTAGCACAACATACGGCCCTCCACTTT.

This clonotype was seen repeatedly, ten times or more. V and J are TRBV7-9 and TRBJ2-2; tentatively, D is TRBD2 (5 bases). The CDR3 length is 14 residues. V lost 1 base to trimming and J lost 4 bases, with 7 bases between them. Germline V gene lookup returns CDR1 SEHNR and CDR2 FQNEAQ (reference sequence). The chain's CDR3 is CASSLGTPTGELFF. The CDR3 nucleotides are TGTGCCAGCAGCTTAGGGACTCCCACCGGGGAGCTGTTTTTT.

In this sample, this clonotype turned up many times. In DNA form, the CDR3 reads TGTGCCAGTTCGAATCCGAGACTAGGGTACAATGAGCAGTTCTTC. Protein product: CASSNPRLGYNEQFF. V and J are TRBV6-5 and TRBJ2-1, with a tentative D call TRBD2 (6 bases). The CDR3 length is 15 residues. With 9 bases removed from V and 4 bases from J, the gap between germline ends came to 19 bases. The germline V gene encodes CDR1 MNHEY and CDR2 SVGAGI.

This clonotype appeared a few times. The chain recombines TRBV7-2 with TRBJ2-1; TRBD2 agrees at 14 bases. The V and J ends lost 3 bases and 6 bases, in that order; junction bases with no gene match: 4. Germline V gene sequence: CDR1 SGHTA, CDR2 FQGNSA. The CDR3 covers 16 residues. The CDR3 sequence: CASSLYGTSGSNEQFF. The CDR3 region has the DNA TGTGCCAGCAGCTTGTATGGGACTAGCGGGAGCAATGAGCAGTTCTTC.

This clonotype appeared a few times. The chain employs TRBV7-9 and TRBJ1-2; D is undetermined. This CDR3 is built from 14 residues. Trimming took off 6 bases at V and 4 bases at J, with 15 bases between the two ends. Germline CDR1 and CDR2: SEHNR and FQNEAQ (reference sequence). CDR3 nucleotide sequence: TGTGCCAGCAGTTTTCCGCAGGCCCCCTATGGCTACACCTTC. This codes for CASSFPQAPYGYTF.

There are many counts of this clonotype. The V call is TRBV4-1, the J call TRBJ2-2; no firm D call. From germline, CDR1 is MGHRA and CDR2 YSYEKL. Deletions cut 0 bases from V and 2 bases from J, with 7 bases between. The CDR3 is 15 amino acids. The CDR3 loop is CASSQEAANTGELFF. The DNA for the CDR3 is TGCGCCAGCAGCCAAGAGGCGGCCAACACCGGGGAGCTGTTTTTT.

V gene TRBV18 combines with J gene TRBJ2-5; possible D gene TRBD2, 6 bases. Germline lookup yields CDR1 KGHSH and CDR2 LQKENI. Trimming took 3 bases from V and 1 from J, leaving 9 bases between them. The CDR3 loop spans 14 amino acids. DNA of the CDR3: TGTGCCAGCTCACCTCTACTAGCCCAAGAGACCCAGTACTTC. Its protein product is CASSPLLAQETQYF.

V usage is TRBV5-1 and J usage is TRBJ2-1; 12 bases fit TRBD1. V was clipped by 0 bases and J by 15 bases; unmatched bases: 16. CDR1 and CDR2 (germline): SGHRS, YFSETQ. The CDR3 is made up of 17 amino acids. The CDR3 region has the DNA TGCGCCAGCAGCTTGGAGCTTGTTTCGGGACAGGGGGCCGTAATGTTCTTC. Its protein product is CASSLELVSGQGAVMFF.

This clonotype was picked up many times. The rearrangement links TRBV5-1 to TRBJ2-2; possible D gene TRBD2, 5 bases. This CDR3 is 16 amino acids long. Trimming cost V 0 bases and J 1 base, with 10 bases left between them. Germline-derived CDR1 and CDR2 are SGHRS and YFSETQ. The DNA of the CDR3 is TGCGCCAGCAGCTTGGCAAGCGGAGGGAACACCGGGGAGCTGTTTTTT. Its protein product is CASSLASGGNTGELFF.

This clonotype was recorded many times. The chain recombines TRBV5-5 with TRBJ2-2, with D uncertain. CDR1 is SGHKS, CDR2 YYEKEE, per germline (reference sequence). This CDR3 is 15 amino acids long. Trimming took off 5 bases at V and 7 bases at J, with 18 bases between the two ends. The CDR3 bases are TGTGCCAGCAGATTCAGGTTCCCCCAAGGCGGGGAGCTGTTTTTT. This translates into CASRFRFPQGGELFF.

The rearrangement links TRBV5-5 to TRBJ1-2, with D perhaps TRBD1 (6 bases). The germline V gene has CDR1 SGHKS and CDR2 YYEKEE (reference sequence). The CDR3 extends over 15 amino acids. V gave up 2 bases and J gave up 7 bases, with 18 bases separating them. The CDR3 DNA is TGTGCCAGCAGCTTCCTCGGGAGGGGGACGGGTGGCTACACCTTC. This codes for CASSFLGRGTGGYTF. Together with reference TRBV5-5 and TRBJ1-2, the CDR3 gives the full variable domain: DAGVTQSPTHLIKTRGQQVTLRCSPISGHKSVSWYQQVLGQGPQFIFQYYEKEERGRGNFPDRFSARQFPNYSSELNVNALLLGDSALYLCASSFLGRGTGGYTFGSGTRLTVV.

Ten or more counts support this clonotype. The CDR3 loop is CASSPGGAGELFF. The CDR3 coding sequence is TGCGCCAGCAGCCCCGGGGGGGCCGGGGAGCTGTTTTTT. The chain recombines TRBV5-1 with TRBJ2-2, with 8 bases that match TRBD2. The germline CDR1 and CDR2 sequences are SGHRS and YFSETQ. Trimming at V came to 4 bases and at J to 6 bases, leaving 2 bases not matched to a gene. This CDR3 spans 13 amino acids.

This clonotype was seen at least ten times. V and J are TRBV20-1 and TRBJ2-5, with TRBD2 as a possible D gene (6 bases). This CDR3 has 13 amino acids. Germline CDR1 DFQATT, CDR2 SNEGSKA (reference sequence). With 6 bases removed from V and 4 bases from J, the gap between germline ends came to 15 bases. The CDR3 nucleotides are TGCAGTGCAAAAACTAGCTCCCCAGAGACCCAGTACTTC. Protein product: CSAKTSSPETQYF.